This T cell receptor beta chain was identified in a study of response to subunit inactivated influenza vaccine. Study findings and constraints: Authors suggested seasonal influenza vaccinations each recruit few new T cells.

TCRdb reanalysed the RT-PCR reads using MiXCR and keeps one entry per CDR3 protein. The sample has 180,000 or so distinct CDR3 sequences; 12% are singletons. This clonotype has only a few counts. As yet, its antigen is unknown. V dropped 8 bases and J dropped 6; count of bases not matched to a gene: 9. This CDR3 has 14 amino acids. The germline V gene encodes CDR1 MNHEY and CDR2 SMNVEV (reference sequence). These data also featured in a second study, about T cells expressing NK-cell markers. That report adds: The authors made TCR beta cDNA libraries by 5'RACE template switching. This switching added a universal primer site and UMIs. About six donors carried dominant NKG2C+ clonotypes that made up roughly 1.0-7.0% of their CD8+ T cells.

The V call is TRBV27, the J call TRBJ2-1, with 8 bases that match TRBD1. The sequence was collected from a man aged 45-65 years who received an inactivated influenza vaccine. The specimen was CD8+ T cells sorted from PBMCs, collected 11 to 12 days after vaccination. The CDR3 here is CASGSTTGGNEQFF. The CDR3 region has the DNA TGTGCCAGCGGAAGCACAACAGGGGGCAATGAGCAGTTCTTC.